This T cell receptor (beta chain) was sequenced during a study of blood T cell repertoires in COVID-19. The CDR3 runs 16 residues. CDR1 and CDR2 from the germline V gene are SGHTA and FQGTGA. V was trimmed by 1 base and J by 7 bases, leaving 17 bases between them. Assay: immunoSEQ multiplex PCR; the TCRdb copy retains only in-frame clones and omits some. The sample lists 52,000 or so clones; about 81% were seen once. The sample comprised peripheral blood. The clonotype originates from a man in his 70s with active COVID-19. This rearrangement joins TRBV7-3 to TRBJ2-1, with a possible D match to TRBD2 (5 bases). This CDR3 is CASSLRERGRGNEQFF. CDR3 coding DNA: TGTGCCAGCAGCTTAAGAGAACGTGGGAGAGGGAATGAGCAGTTCTTC.